The sequence of this T cell receptor (beta chain) was determined in a study of T cell responses to AZD1222 COVID-19 vaccine. The CDR3 runs 15 residues. Libraries were prepared by immunoSEQ multiplex PCR; TCRdb keeps only in-frame clonotypes and omits some of them. The sample lists about 150,000 clones, roughly nine tenths occurring once. Material: peripheral blood, obtained on day 0 of AZD1222 vaccination. The gene calls are TRBV21-1 and TRBJ1-5; the table names TRBD1, a call not compared with the DNA. TRBV21-1 has pseudogene status. This receptor was obtained from an adult in good health. The chain's CDR3 is CASSKGADSNQPQHF. The CDR3 DNA sequence: TGTGCCAGCAGCAAAGGGGCCGATAGCAATCAGCCCCAGCATTTT.